This T cell receptor (beta chain) appears in the sequencing data of a study of blood T cell repertoires in COVID-19. Study information: Researchers got acute and convalescent COVID-19 samples from the United States, Italy and Spain. The analysed material was cDNA or gDNA that came from T cells, B-cell-depleted T cells, or PBMCs.

While infection was still active, Seattle patients were enrolled and then followed longitudinally. In the authors' methods: Nucleated cell counts were estimated from reference gene primer amplification. Clones were read by immunoSEQ multiplex PCR, and TCRdb kept only the in-frame ones, dropping some. The DNA gave D and trimming, while V, J and clone size come from that table. The sample contains nearly 25,000 clones, 65% to 75% of which appear only once. The sequence derives from a man aged 45-60 years with COVID-19, enrolled during active disease. The sequenced sample was peripheral blood.

CDR3 in amino acids: CASSRTGTNQPQHF. As DNA, the CDR3 is TGTGCCAGCAGCCGGACAGGGACTAATCAGCCCCAGCATTTT. The V and J genes are TRBV9 and TRBJ1-5; TRBD1 aligns across 8 bases. The CDR3 is made up of 14 amino acids. Germline V CDR1 and CDR2: SGDLS, YYNGEE. Trimming took 4 bases from V and 4 from J; bases not matched to a gene: 4.